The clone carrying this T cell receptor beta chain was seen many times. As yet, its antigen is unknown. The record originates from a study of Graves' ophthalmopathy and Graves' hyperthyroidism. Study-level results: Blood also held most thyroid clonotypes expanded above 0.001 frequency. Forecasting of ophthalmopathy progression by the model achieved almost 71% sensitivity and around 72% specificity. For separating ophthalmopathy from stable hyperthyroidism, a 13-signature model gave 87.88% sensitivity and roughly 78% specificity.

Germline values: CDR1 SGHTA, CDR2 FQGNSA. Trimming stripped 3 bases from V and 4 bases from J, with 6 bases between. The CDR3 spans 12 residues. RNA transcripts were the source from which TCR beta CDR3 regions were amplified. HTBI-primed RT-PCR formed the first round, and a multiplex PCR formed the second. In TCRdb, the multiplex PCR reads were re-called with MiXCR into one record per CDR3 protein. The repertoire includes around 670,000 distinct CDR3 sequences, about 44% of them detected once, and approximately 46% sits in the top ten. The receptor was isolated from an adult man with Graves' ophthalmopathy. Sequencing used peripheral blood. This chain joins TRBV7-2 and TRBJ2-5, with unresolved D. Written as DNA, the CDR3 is TGTGCCAGCAGCTTTAGCTCAGAGACCCAGTACTTC. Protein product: CASSFSSETQYF.